This record covers a single TCR beta chain. The CDR3 has 16 amino acids. Germline CDR1 MGHRA, CDR2 YSYEKL. V was clipped by 7 bases and J by 2 bases; unmatched bases: 10. This record comes from a study of blood T cell repertoires in COVID-19. Looking at the study overall: The analysed material was cDNA or gDNA that came from T cells, B-cell-depleted T cells, or PBMCs.

Repertoires were generated with immunoSEQ multiplex PCR, while TCRdb's copy carries only in-frame clones and drops some. The sample yields about 240,000 clones, approximately 85% seen once. This TCR derives from a man aged 45 to 65 with COVID-19, enrolled during active disease. The sample consisted of peripheral blood. The chain employs TRBV4-1 and TRBJ2-3; 9 bases are shared with TRBD2. The CDR3 sequence: CASTLTVAGDTDTQYF. The CDR3 region has the DNA TGCGCCAGCACCCTCACTGTAGCGGGGGACACAGATACGCAGTATTTT.